These T cell receptor beta chains were read from a single sample in a study of T cell responses to AZD1222 COVID-19 vaccine. Some clones are missing from TCRdb's copy, which holds only in-frame ones; the method was immunoSEQ multiplex PCR. The sample lists about 100,000 clones, approximately 89% occurring once. The specimen comprised peripheral blood, sampled 28 days after the second AZD1222 dose. These receptors came from an adult who received the AZD1222 COVID-19 vaccine. Each CDR3 is given without its conserved first and last residue. The order of the fields is CDR3 length, V gene, J gene, CDR3 protein.

>12|TRBV7-8|TRBJ1-1
ASSLALRGGRAF
>13|TRBV7-2|TRBJ2-3
ASSPTGSVPDTQY
>12|TRBV11-2|TRBJ1-2
ATASLRGSGGYT
>11|TRBV7-9|TRBJ2-3
ASSLPSTDTQY
>13|TRBV5-1|TRBJ2-1
ASSFLAGGPNEQF
>14|TRBV28|TRBJ1-4
ASSSSSGTRNEKLF
>14|TRBV6-6|TRBJ2-1
ASTPWEGLAKNEQF
>11|TRBV7-8|TRBJ2-7
AAGGLISYEQY
>14|TRBV7-2|TRBJ2-3
ASSSRTDRGTDTQY
>10|TRBV5-1|TRBJ1-2
ASSGGTGRYT
>11|TRBV10-2|TRBJ2-1
ASRGQGRDEQF
>11|TRBV19|TRBJ2-7
ASSGTGLLAQY
>12|TRBV19|TRBJ2-3
ASSQRGGSDTQY
>12|TRBV7-9|TRBJ2-7
ASTPPGQSYEQY
>11|TRBV7-9|TRBJ1-1
ASSIMEHTEAF
>14|TRBV6-2/TRBV6-3|TRBJ1-6
ASSRPSDSYNSPLH
>12|TRBV10-3|TRBJ1-1
AISGQGMNTEAF
>15|TRBV9|TRBJ2-7
ASSVATTSGGPSEQY
>11|TRBV24-1|TRBJ2-1
ATSDSLAGEQF
>13|TRBV7-8|TRBJ1-2
ASSLAGRGDYGYT
>11|TRBV15|TRBJ2-7
ATSRDLSYEQY
>13|TRBV30|TRBJ2-3
ASPPTSGGADTQY
>10|TRBV5-4|TRBJ1-1
ASSMDYTEAF
>15|TRBV5-8|TRBJ1-1
ASSQGQAPWGSTEAF
>12|TRBV7-8|TRBJ1-3
ASSRGTAGNTIY
>16|TRBV7-9|TRBJ2-1
ASSPSTGLARTNNEQF
>14|TRBV9|TRBJ2-2
ASSPQREGRTGELF
>12|TRBV11-2|TRBJ2-7
ASSPLTWGYEQY
>11|TRBV4-2|TRBJ1-1
ASSQVDSPEAF
>11|TRBV6-6|TRBJ1-4
ASSGQGAEKLF
>12|TRBV7-2|TRBJ2-5
ASSLFGFQETQY
>11|TRBV18|TRBJ2-7
ASSPGFLGEQY
>11|TRBV28|TRBJ2-7
ASLNRFPYEQY
>17|TRBV3-1/TRBV3-2|TRBJ2-3
ASSQEVGAGGPGTDTQY